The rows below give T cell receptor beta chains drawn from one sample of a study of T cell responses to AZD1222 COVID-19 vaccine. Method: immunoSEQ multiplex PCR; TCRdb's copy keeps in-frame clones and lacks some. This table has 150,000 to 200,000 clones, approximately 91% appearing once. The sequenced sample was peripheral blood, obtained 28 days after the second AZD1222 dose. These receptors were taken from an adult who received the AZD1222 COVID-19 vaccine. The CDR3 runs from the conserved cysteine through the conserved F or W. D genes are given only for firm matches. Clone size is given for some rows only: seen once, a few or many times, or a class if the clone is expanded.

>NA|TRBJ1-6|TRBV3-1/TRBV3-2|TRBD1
TGTGCCAGCAGCCGGGGACAGGGCTACGGTGATTCACCCCTCCACTTT
CASSRGQGYGDSPLHF
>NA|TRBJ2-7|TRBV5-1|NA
TGCGCCAGCAGCTTTACCTCAGGGAGTGGGTACGAGCAGTACTTC
CASSFTSGSGYEQYF
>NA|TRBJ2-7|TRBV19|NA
TGTGCCAGTAGTATGGGGGAAAGTAGAACCTACGAGCAGTACTTC
CASSMGESRTYEQYF
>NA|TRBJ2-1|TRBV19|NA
TGTGCCAGTAGTATGGTACAGGGACCCTACAATGAGCAGTTCTTC
CASSMVQGPYNEQFF
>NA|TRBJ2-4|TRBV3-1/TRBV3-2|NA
TGTGCCAGCAGCCAAGTAGGAGGACCGACCAAAAACATTCAGTACTTC
CASSQVGGPTKNIQYF
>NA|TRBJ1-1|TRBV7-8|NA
TGTGCCAGCAGCTCCTACAGGGAGAATGAAGCTTTCTTT
CASSSYRENEAFF
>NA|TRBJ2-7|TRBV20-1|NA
TGCAGTGCTATCCAGAGCTACGAGCAGTACTTC
CSAIQSYEQYF
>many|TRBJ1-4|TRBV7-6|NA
TGTGCCAGCAGCTTAGCCGGCCCTGGGAGCGCTAACAATGAAAAACTGTTTTTT
CASSLAGPGSANNEKLFF
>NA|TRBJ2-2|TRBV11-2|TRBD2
TGTGCCAGCAGCACGGGACTAGCGGGGGACACCGGGGAGCTGTTTTTT
CASSTGLAGDTGELFF
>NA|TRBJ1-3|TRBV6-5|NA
TGTGCCAGCAGTTGGACCTCTGGAAACACCATATATTTT
CASSWTSGNTIYF
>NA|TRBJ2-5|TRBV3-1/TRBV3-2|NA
TGTGCCAGCAGCCACCGGGGGACCAAGACCCAGTACTTC
CASSHRGTKTQYF
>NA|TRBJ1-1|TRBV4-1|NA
TGCGCCAGCAGCCAAGGTGGGGGGACGGGGTGGCGGAACGATGAAGCTTTCTTT
CASSQGGGTGWRNDEAFF